The 16 T cell receptor beta chains in this list originate from one sample, sequenced in a study of blood T cell repertoires in COVID-19. TCRdb's copy holds only in-frame clones and misses some; the assay was immunoSEQ multiplex PCR. The sample contains 70,000 or so clones, roughly 80% of which appear only once. Material: peripheral blood. These receptors all stem from a woman aged 55-69 years with acute or convalescent COVID-19.

The chain has TRBV9 and TRBJ1-1; the match to TRBD1 covers 8 bases. The CDR3 loop spans 15 amino acids. Germline V CDR1 and CDR2: SGDLS, YYNGEE. V lost 1 base, J lost 3 bases, and 5 bases stayed unmatched. The CDR3, as DNA: TGTGCCAGCAGCGTAACACAGGGGGAGGACACTGAAGCTTTCTTT. Protein sequence: CASSVTQGEDTEAFF.

The V and J genes are TRBV27 and TRBJ1-4; D gene uncertain. The V and J ends lost 3 bases and 1 base respectively, with 15 bases between them. CDR1 is MNHEY and CDR2 is SMNVEV in the germline V gene (reference sequence). The CDR3 runs 17 residues. The CDR3 DNA sequence: TGTGCCAGCAGTTTCATGGAACCTAGTTTAACTAATGAAAAACTGTTTTTT. Amino acid sequence: CASSFMEPSLTNEKLFF.

The chain couples TRBV6-2 or TRBV6-3 to TRBJ2-7; 8 nucleotides align to TRBD2. Trimming removed 2 bases from V and 6 bases from J; junction bases left unmatched: 3. Germline V gene lookup returns CDR1 MNHEY and CDR2 SVGEGT. The CDR3 sequence is 13 residues long. CDR3 nucleotide sequence: TGTGCCAGCAGTTACGCTGCGGGGGGCGAGCAGTACTTC. The encoded protein is CASSYAAGGEQYF.

The chain combines TRBV5-1 with TRBJ1-6; TRBD1 agrees at 9 bases. The V gene end was trimmed by 0 bases and the J gene end by 7 bases; junction bases not matched to a gene: 2. Germline V gene data show CDR1 as SGHRS and CDR2 as YFSETQ. The CDR3 loop spans 15 amino acids. The CDR3 DNA reads TGCGCCAGCAGCTTGGCCGGGACAGGGAATTCACCCCTCCACTTT. Encoded protein: CASSLAGTGNSPLHF.

This sequence joins TRBV9 and TRBJ2-2; 12 bases match TRBD2. Germline CDR1 is SGDLS and CDR2 is YYNGEE. The V and J ends lost 2 bases and 3 bases, in that order; junction bases with no gene match: 2. There are 16 residues in the CDR3. In DNA form, the CDR3 reads TGTGCCAGCAGCGTTCTAGCGGGGGGGGACACCGGGGAGCTGTTTTTT. It translates to CASSVLAGGDTGELFF.

The chain joins TRBV5-5 to TRBJ2-3; 11 bases agree with TRBD2. CDR1 is SGHKS and CDR2 is YYEKEE in the germline V gene (reference sequence). The J segment lost 5 bases and the V segment lost 4 bases, leaving 6 bases of the junction unmatched. The CDR3 has 15 amino acids. The CDR3 nucleotides are TGTGCCAGCAGCAGATCTAGCGGGGGGATAGATACGCAGTATTTT. This gives the protein CASSRSSGGIDTQYF.

V gene TRBV18 combines with J gene TRBJ2-2, with a tentative D call TRBD2 (5 bases). The CDR3 consists of 13 residues. Between the trimmed V and J ends, which lost 2 bases and 5 bases, there was a span of 6 bases. CDR1 is KGHSH and CDR2 is LQKENI in the germline V gene. The CDR3 nucleotides are TGTGCCAGCTCACCAGGGAGAACCGGGGAGCTGTTTTTT. Its translation: CASSPGRTGELFF.

The rearrangement uses TRBV18 and TRBJ1-2, with 8 nucleotides matching TRBD1. The trim removed 6 bases at V and 4 bases at J, leaving 4 bases unmatched. This CDR3 has 13 residues. The germline gives CDR1 KGHSH, CDR2 LQKENI. Here the CDR3 DNA reads TGTGCCAGCTCCCCGGACAGGGCCTATGGCTACACCTTC. Translation: CASSPDRAYGYTF. Full variable domain (outside the CDR3, taken from reference TRBV18 and TRBJ1-2): NAGVMQNPRHLVRRRGQEARLRCSPMKGHSHVYWYRQLPEEGLKFMVYLQKENIIDESGMPKERFSAEFPKEGPSILRIQQVVRGDSAAYFCASSPDRAYGYTFGSGTRLTVV.

The chain links TRBV4-1 to TRBJ2-3; D is uncertain. Per the germline V gene, CDR1 is MGHRA and CDR2 is YSYEKL. This CDR3 is built from 15 residues. V was clipped by 1 base and J by 2 bases, with 10 bases between them. Written as DNA, the CDR3 is TGCGCCAGCAGCCAAGGGGCCCAGTTCACAGATACGCAGTATTTT. It translates to CASSQGAQFTDTQYF.

A single count supports this clone. The chain combines TRBV19 with TRBJ2-2; TRBD1 is a possible D gene (5 bases). The CDR3 totals 17 residues. Germline CDR1 is LNHDA and CDR2 is SQIVND (reference sequence). Trimming cost V 3 bases and J 4 bases, with 18 bases left between them. CDR3 DNA: TGTGCCAGTAGTATCGGCGCTAACAGGTTCTCCACCGGGGAGCTGTTTTTT. As protein: CASSIGANRFSTGELFF. The entire variable domain, with the rest obtained from reference TRBV19 and TRBJ2-2, is as follows: DGGITQSPKYLFRKEGQNVTLSCEQNLNHDAMYWYRQDPGQGLRLIYYSQIVNDFQKGDIAEGYSVSREKKESFPLTVTSAQKNPTAFYLCASSIGANRFSTGELFFGEGSRLTVL.

J is TRBJ1-1 and V is TRBV5-4, with a tentative D call TRBD1 (6 bases). Germline assignment: CDR1 SGHNT and CDR2 YYREEE (reference sequence). Trimming removed 4 bases from V and 3 bases from J, with 10 bases in between. The CDR3 contains 13 residues. CDR3 amino acids: CASSAPGDTEAFF. In DNA form, the CDR3 reads TGTGCCAGCAGCGCCCCAGGGGACACTGAAGCTTTCTTT.

The chain carries TRBV11-3 and TRBJ2-1, with D possibly matching TRBD2 (5 bases). Looked up from germline, CDR1 is SGHNT and CDR2 is YENEEA. This CDR3 has 13 amino acids. Trimming took off 4 bases at V and 7 bases at J, with 11 bases between the two ends. The CDR3, as DNA: TGTGCCAGCAGCTCCTATAGGGAGAATGAGCAGTTCTTC. This gives the protein CASSSYRENEQFF.

The chain has TRBV27 and TRBJ1-3; TRBD1 matches 8 bases. V lost 4 bases to trimming and J lost 8 bases; unmatched junction nucleotides: 10. CDR3 length: 15 residues. Germline CDR1 MNHEY, CDR2 SMNVEV (reference sequence). As DNA, the CDR3 is TGTGCCAGCAGTTATGGTCCAGGGGGCCCGGACACCATATATTTT. It codes for CASSYGPGGPDTIYF.

CDR3 nucleotides: TGTGCCACCAGCACGCCGCCCGTGGGGGCCACTGAAGCTTTCTTT. Its protein is CATSTPPVGATEAFF. V usage is TRBV15 and J usage is TRBJ1-1; D possibly corresponds to TRBD1 (6 bases). The CDR3 covers 15 residues. V was clipped by 4 bases and J by 4 bases, with 16 bases between them. The germline gives CDR1 LNHNV, CDR2 YYDKDF (reference sequence).

The CDR3 DNA sequence: TGTGCCGTCGGCAGGGCAAACACTGAAGCTTTCTTT. It codes for CAVGRANTEAFF. The V gene is TRBV6-5, the J gene TRBJ1-1, with D possibly matching TRBD1 (5 bases). CDR3 length equals 12 residues. In germline, CDR1 is MNHEY, CDR2 SVGAGI. V lost 11 bases to trimming and J lost 2 bases, with 12 bases between them.

The chain links TRBV9 to TRBJ2-5; TRBD1 is a possible D gene (5 bases). This CDR3 is built from 13 residues. CDR1 and CDR2 (germline): SGDLS, YYNGEE. The germline V and J ends were trimmed by 4 bases and 1 base, with 8 bases remaining between them. The CDR3 sequence is CASSRQPQETQYF. Written as DNA, the CDR3 is TGTGCCAGCAGCCGACAGCCCCAAGAGACCCAGTACTTC.